This section outlines one T cell receptor beta chain sequence together with its context. This entry is derived from a study of brain T cells in children with intractable seizures. Generated by immunoSEQ multiplex PCR, the TCRdb table keeps only in-frame clones and is missing some. Of 88,000 or so clones listed, about 93% were seen once; the top ten hold roughly 25%. Germline V lookup: CDR1 MNHEY, CDR2 SMNVEV (reference sequence). The trim removed 7 bases at V and 6 bases at J, leaving 5 bases unmatched. The CDR3 loop spans 13 amino acids. The rearrangement uses TRBV27 and TRBJ2-2; the match to TRBD2 covers 7 bases. The input for sequencing was peripheral blood, taken at surgery. The receptor was derived from a girl under 10 years old with Rasmussen encephalitis and intractable seizures. CDR3 amino acids: CASKGGRAGELFF. The CDR3 nucleotides read TGTGCCAGCAAAGGTGGGAGGGCCGGGGAGCTGTTTTTT.